This T cell receptor (beta chain) was recorded in a study of identical twins. One entry per CDR3 protein results from TCRdb running MiXCR on the 5' RACE reads. The sample includes about 890,000 distinct CDR3 sequences, 9% to 15% seen only once; the top ten take about 1.6%. General study findings and limits: Memory repertoires lacked the insertion deficit that abundant cord blood beta clonotypes showed. Compared with unrelated sharing, twin-shared out-of-frame alpha sequences had more low-probability sequences.

The germline V gene encodes CDR1 SGHRS and CDR2 YFSETQ. V lost 3 bases, J lost 8 bases, and 17 bases lay in between. The CDR3 totals 14 residues. This clonotype was counted between two and nine times. Its antigen is currently unknown. These same data were also listed under a study on yellow fever vaccine responses in identical twins.

This receptor was obtained from a woman under 30 in good health. The rearrangement uses TRBV5-1 and TRBJ1-1; D perhaps matches TRBD1 (5 bases). The specimen was PBMCs. CDR3 DNA sequence: TGCGCCAGCAGCTCTGGGGCCCGAGGTGAAGAAGCTTTCTTT. Its protein product is CASSSGARGEEAFF.